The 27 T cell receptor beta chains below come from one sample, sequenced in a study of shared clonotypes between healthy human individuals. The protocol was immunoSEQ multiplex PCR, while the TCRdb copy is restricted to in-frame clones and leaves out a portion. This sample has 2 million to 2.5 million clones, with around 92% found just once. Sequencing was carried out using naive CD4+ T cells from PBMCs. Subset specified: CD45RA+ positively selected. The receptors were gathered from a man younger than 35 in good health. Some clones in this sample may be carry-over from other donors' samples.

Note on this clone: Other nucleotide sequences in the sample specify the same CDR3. Here the CDR3 DNA reads TGTGCCAGCAGTCCCCCAGCACCTTACGAGCAGTACTTC. Its protein is CASSPPAPYEQYF. The V call is TRBV28, the J call TRBJ2-7, with no clear D. Trimming stripped 5 bases from V and 4 bases from J, with 12 bases between. The CDR3 contains 13 residues. Germline V CDR1 and CDR2: MDHEN, SYDVKM.

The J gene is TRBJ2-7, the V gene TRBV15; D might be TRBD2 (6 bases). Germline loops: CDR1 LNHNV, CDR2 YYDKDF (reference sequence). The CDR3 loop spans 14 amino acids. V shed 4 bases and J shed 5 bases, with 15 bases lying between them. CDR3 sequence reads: CATSKAGRLHEQYF. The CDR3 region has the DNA TGTGCCACCAGCAAAGCGGGCAGGCTCCACGAGCAGTACTTC.

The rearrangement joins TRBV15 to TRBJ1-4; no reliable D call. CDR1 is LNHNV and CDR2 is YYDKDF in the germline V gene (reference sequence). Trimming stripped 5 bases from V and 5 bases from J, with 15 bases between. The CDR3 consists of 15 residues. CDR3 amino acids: CATSARFGENEKLFF. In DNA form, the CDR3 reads TGTGCCACCAGCGCTCGGTTTGGAGAGAATGAAAAACTGTTTTTT.

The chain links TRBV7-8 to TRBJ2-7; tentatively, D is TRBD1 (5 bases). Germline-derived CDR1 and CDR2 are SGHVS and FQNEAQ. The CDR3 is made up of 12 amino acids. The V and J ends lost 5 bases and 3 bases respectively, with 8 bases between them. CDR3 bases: TGTGCCAGCAGCGTCGACAGCTACGAGCAGTACTTC. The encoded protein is CASSVDSYEQYF.

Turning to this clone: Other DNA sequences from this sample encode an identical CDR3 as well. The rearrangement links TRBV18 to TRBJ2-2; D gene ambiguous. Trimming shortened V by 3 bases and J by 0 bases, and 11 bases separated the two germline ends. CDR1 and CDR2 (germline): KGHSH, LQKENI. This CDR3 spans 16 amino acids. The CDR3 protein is CASSPFRAANTGELFF. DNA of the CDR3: TGTGCCAGCTCACCCTTCCGGGCCGCGAACACCGGGGAGCTGTTTTTT.

DNA of the CDR3: TGTGCCAGCAAACTAACCCGGAGGGATGGAAGGGCTTTCTTT. It specifies CASKLTRRDGRAFF. The rearrangement joins TRBV6-4 to TRBJ1-1; D is ambiguous. Germline V gene lookup returns CDR1 MRHNA and CDR2 SNTAGT. The CDR3 is 14 residues long. V was shortened by 7 bases and J by 11 bases, with 23 bases between the two germline ends.

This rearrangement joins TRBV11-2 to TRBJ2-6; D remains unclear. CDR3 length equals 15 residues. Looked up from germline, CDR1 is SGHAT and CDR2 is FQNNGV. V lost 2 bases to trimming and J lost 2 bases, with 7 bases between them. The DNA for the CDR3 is TGTGCCAGCAGCTTACTAGGGACTGGGGCCAACGTCCTGACTTTC. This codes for CASSLLGTGANVLTF. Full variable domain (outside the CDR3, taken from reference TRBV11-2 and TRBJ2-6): EAGVAQSPRYKIIEKRQSVAFWCNPISGHATLYWYQQILGQGPKLLIQFQNNGVVDDSQLPKDRFSAERLKGVDSTLKIQPAKLEDSAVYLCASSLLGTGANVLTFGAGSRLTVL.

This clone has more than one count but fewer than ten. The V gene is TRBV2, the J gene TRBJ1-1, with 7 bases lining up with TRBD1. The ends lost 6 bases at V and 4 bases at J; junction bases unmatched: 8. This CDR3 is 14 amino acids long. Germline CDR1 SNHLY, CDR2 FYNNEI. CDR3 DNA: TGTGCCAGCAGCCGACAGGGAATGGTCACTGAAGCTTTCTTT. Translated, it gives CASSRQGMVTEAFF.

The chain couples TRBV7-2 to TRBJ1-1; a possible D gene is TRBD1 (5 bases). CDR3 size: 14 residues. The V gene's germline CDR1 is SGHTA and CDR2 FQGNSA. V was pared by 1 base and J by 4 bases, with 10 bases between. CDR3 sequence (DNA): TGTGCCAGCAGCTTAGGGGTAGGGGTCACTGAAGCTTTCTTT. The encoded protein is CASSLGVGVTEAFF.

CDR3: CASSLAGGIGQYF. The CDR3 DNA reads as TGTGCCAGCAGCTTAGCAGGGGGCATCGGGCAGTACTTC. The chain links TRBV7-4 to TRBJ2-7, with TRBD1 matching over 7 bases. Per germline, CDR1 SGHVT and CDR2 SQSDAQ. This CDR3 comprises 13 residues. After removal of 0 bases from V and 9 bases from J, the junction contained 5 bases not matched to a gene.

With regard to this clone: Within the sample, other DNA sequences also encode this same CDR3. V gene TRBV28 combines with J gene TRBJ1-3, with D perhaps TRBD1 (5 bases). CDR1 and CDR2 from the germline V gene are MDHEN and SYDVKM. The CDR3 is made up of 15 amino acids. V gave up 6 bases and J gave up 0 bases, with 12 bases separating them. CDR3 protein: CASSRTGISGNTIYF. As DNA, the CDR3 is TGTGCCAGCAGCCGAACAGGAATCTCTGGAAACACCATATATTTT.

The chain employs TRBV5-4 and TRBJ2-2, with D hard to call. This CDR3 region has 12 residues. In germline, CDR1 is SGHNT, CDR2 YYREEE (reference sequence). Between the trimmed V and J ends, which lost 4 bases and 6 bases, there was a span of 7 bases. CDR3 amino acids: CASSHPAGELFF. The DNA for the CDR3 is TGTGCCAGCAGCCACCCGGCCGGGGAGCTGTTTTTT.

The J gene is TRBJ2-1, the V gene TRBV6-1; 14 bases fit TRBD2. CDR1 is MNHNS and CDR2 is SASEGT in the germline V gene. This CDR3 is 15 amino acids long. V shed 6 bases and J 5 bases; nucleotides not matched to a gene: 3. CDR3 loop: CASRPGLAGDNEQFF. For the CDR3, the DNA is TGTGCCAGCAGGCCGGGACTAGCGGGAGACAATGAGCAGTTCTTC.

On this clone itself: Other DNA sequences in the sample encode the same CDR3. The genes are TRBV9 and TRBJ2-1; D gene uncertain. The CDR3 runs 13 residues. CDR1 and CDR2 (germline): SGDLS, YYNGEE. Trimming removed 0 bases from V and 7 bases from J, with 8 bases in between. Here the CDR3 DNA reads TGTGCCAGCAGCGTAGGCTCCCGGAATGAGCAGTTCTTC. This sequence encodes CASSVGSRNEQFF. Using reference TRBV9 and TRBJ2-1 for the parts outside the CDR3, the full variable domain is DSGVTQTPKHLITATGQRVTLRCSPRSGDLSVYWYQQSLDQGLQFLIQYYNGEERAKGNILERFSAQQFPDLHSELNLSSLELGDSALYFCASSVGSRNEQFFGPGTRLTVL.

CDR3 sequence (DNA): TGTGCCAGCAGCTTGGTCCCAGGGAGCGGTGGAAACACCATATATTTT. Its translation: CASSLVPGSGGNTIYF. The gene calls are TRBV5-5 and TRBJ1-3; tentative D call: TRBD1 (5 bases). This CDR3 comprises 16 residues. The V gene's germline CDR1 is SGHKS and CDR2 YYEKEE (reference sequence). V lost 0 bases and J 3 bases, leaving 13 bases between the germline ends.

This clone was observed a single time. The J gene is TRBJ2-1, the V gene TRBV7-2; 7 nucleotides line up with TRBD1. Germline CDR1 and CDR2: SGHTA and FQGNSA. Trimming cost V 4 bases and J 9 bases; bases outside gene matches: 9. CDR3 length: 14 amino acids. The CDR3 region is CASSSKQGWGEQFF. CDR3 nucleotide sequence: TGTGCCAGCAGCTCCAAACAGGGGTGGGGTGAGCAGTTCTTC. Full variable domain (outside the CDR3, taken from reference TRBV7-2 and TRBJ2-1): GAGVSQSPSNKVTEKGKDVELRCDPISGHTALYWYRQSLGQGLEFLIYFQGNSAPDKSGLPSDRFSAERTGGSVSTLTIQRTQQEDSAVYLCASSSKQGWGEQFFGPGTRLTVL.

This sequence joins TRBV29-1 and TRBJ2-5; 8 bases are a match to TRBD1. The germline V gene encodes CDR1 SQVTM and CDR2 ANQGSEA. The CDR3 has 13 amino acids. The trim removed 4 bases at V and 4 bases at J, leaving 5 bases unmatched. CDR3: CSVGRGRPETQYF. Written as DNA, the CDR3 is TGCAGCGTTGGCAGGGGGCGCCCAGAGACCCAGTACTTC.

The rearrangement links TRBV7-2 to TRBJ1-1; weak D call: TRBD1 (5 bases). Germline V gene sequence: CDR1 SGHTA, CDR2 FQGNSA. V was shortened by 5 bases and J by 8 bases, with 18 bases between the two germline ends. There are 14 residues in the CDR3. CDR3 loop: CASSMQGDSPEAFF. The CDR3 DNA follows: TGTGCCAGCAGCATGCAGGGAGACAGTCCAGAAGCTTTCTTT.

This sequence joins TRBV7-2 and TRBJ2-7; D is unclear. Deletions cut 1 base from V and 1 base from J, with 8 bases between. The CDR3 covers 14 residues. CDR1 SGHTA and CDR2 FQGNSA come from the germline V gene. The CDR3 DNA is TGTGCCAGCAGCTTAGGTGTGATTTCCTACGAGCAGTACTTC. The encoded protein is CASSLGVISYEQYF.

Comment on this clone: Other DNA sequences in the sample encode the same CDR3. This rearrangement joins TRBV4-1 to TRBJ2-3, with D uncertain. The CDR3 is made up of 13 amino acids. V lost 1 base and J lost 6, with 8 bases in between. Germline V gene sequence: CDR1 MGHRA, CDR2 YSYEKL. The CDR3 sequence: CASSQVRADTQYF. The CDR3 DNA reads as TGCGCCAGCAGCCAAGTCCGGGCGGATACGCAGTATTTT.

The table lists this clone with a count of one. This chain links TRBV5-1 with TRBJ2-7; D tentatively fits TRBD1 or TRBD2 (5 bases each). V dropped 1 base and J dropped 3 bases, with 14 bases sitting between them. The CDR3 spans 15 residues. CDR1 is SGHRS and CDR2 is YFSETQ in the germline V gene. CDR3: CASSLPGTVSYEQYF. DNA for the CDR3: TGCGCCAGCAGCTTGCCAGGGACGGTTAGCTACGAGCAGTACTTC.

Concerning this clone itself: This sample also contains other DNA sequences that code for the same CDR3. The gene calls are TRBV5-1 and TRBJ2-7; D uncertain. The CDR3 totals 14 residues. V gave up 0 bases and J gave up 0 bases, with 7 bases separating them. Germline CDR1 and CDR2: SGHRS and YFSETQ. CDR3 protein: CASSLVGSSYEQYF. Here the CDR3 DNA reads TGCGCCAGCAGCTTGGTGGGCAGCTCCTACGAGCAGTACTTC.

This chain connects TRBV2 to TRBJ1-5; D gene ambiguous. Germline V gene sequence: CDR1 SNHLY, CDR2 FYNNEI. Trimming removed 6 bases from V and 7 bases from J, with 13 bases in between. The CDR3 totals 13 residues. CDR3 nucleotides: TGTGCCAGCAGAAGACGGTATGGGCAGCCCCAGCATTTT. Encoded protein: CASRRRYGQPQHF.

The CDR3: CASRALDTQYF. The CDR3 DNA is TGTGCCAGCAGGGCCTTAGATACGCAGTATTTT. The rearrangement joins TRBV28 to TRBJ2-3; no clear D. Trimming left V 6 bases short and J 5 bases short, with 6 bases between. The CDR3 consists of 11 residues. From germline, CDR1 is MDHEN and CDR2 SYDVKM.

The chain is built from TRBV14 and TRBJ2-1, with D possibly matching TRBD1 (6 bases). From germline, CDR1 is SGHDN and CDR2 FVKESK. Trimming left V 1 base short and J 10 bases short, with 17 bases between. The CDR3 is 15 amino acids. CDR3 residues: CASSQVQGIGREQFF. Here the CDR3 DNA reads TGTGCCAGCAGCCAAGTTCAGGGGATCGGTAGGGAGCAGTTCTTC.

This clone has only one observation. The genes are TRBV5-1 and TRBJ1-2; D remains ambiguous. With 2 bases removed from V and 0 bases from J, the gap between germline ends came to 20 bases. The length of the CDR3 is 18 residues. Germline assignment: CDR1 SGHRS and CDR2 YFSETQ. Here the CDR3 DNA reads TGCGCCAGCAGCTTTTCCGTCTTTCCGGGAGCCACTAACTATGGCTACACCTTC. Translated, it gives CASSFSVFPGATNYGYTF. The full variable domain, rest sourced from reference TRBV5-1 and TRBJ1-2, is KAGVTQTPRYLIKTRGQQVTLSCSPISGHRSVSWYQQTPGQGLQFLFEYFSETQRNKGNFPGRFSGRQFSNSRSEMNVSTLELGDSALYLCASSFSVFPGATNYGYTFGSGTRLTVV.

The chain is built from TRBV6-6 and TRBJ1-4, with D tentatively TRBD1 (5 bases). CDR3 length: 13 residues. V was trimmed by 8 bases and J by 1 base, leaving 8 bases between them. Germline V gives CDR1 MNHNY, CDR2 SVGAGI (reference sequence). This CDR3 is CASAGITNEKLFF. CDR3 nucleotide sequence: TGTGCCAGCGCAGGGATAACTAATGAAAAACTGTTTTTT.